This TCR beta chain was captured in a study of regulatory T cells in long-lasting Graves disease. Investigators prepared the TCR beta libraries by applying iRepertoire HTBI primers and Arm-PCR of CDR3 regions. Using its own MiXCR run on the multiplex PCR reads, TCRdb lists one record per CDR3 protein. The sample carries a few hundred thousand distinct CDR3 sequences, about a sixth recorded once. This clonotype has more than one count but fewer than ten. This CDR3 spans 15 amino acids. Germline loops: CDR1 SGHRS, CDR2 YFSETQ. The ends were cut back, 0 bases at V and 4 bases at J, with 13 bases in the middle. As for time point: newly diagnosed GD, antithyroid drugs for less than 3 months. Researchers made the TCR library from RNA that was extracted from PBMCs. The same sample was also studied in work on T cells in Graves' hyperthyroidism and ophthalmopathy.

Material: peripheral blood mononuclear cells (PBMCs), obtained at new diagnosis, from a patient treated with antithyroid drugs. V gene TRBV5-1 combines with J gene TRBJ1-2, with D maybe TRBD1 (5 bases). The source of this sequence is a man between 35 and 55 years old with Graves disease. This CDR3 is CASSLVPQEPYGYTF. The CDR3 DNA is TGCGCCAGCAGCTTGGTACCACAGGAACCCTATGGCTACACCTTC.